This T cell receptor (beta chain) was obtained from a study of T cell responses to AZD1222 COVID-19 vaccine. Some clones are missing from TCRdb's copy, which holds only in-frame ones; the method was immunoSEQ multiplex PCR. The sample shows approximately 140,000 clones, 92% of them seen only once. Sequenced material: peripheral blood, taken 28 days after the second AZD1222 dose. The TCR sequence derives from an adult who received the AZD1222 COVID-19 vaccine.

Here the CDR3 reads CASSQGGRGTEAFF. The DNA for the CDR3 is TGTGCCAGCAGCCAGGGGGGTCGGGGCACTGAAGCTTTCTTT. The chain couples TRBV3-1 (or the pseudogene TRBV3-2) to TRBJ1-1; D might be TRBD1 (5 bases). The CDR3 runs to 14 residues. Germline V gives CDR1 LGHDT, CDR2 YNNKEL (reference sequence). V was cut by 3 bases and J by 4 bases, with 12 bases left in between.